This T cell receptor (beta chain) was found in a study of blood T cell repertoires in COVID-19. Study summary: Sample material is recorded as cDNA or gDNA derived from T cells, B-cell-depleted T cells, or PBMCs.

TCRdb keeps only in-frame clones here, not all; method: immunoSEQ multiplex PCR. The sample includes over 15,000 clones, around 73% of them seen just once. The TCR originated in a man in his 60s with active or convalescent COVID-19. Sequenced input: peripheral blood.

CDR3 sequence: CASSITAAGYEQYF. The CDR3, as DNA: TGTGCCAGTAGTATTACGGCAGCGGGGTACGAGCAGTACTTC. This chain uses TRBV19 with TRBJ2-7; 7 bases are shared with TRBD2. In germline, CDR1 is LNHDA, CDR2 SQIVND (reference sequence). The junction had 6 bases not matched to a gene; V was cut back by 3 bases and J by 4 bases. CDR3 size: 14 residues.